The next 30 T cell receptor beta chains were all read from a single sample in a study of blood T cell repertoires in COVID-19. Data came from immunoSEQ multiplex PCR; TCRdb stores just in-frame clones and leaves some out. The data show approximately 190,000 clones, around nine tenths seen once. Sequences were obtained from peripheral blood. The receptor set was obtained from a middle-aged man with acute or convalescent COVID-19.

This chain connects TRBV29-1 to TRBJ1-2, with D uncertain. The germline V gene encodes CDR1 SQVTM and CDR2 ANQGSEA. The CDR3 is made up of 15 amino acids. With 1 base removed from V and 0 bases from J, the gap between germline ends came to 12 bases. As DNA, the CDR3 is TGCAGCGTTGAAGCCATTTGGCAGTCTAACTATGGCTACACCTTC. It is translated as CSVEAIWQSNYGYTF.

CDR3 in DNA: TGTGCCAGCAGTTACCCGGACAGGGCCACTGAAGCTTTCTTT. It yields the protein CASSYPDRATEAFF. The rearrangement joins TRBV6-2 or TRBV6-3 to TRBJ1-1; 8 nucleotides match TRBD1. The V and J ends lost 2 bases and 4 bases, in that order; junction bases with no gene match: 3. This CDR3 is 14 amino acids long. Germline loops: CDR1 MNHEY, CDR2 SVGEGT.

The chain links TRBV2 to TRBJ2-7, with 7 bases identical to TRBD1. Germline CDR1 SNHLY, CDR2 FYNNEI. The CDR3 is 13 amino acids. Germline trimming cut 4 bases from V and 4 bases from J; bases unmatched to any gene: 4. CDR3: CASSGQGLYEQYF. The CDR3 DNA reads as TGTGCCAGCAGTGGACAGGGATTGTACGAGCAGTACTTC.

This clone occurred a few times. This chain links TRBV5-8 with TRBJ1-5; 7 nucleotides match TRBD1. CDR3 length: 15 residues. Germline V CDR1 and CDR2: SGHTS, YDEGEE. The V and J ends lost 3 bases and 3 bases, in that order; junction bases with no gene match: 6. The CDR3 is CASSYRQGSNQPQHF. The CDR3 DNA follows: TGTGCCAGCAGCTACCGACAGGGCTCCAATCAGCCCCAGCATTTT.

The chain joins TRBV27 to TRBJ2-1; 9 bases line up with TRBD1. Per the germline V gene, CDR1 is MNHEY and CDR2 is SMNVEV (reference sequence). The CDR3 sequence is 15 residues long. The V segment lost 5 bases and the J segment 9 bases; nucleotides outside the gene matches: 11. The CDR3 DNA sequence: TGTGCCAGCAGTCCGCGGGACAGGGAAACAATTGAGCAGTTCTTC. Translated, it gives CASSPRDRETIEQFF.

This clone was detected only a few times. The rearrangement links TRBV7-9 to TRBJ1-3, with no clear D. CDR3 length equals 12 residues. Trimming stripped 3 bases from V and 4 bases from J, with 4 bases between. Per the germline V gene, CDR1 is SEHNR and CDR2 is FQNEAQ (reference sequence). The CDR3 protein is CASSFLGNTIYF. The CDR3 coding sequence is TGTGCCAGCAGCTTTCTGGGAAACACCATATATTTT.

The chain has TRBV4-1 and TRBJ2-1; the match to TRBD2 covers 9 bases. Looked up from germline, CDR1 is MGHRA and CDR2 is YSYEKL. The CDR3 sequence is 19 residues long. Trimming took 6 bases from V and 4 from J; bases not matched to a gene: 19. The CDR3 sequence: CASSAAVTGAGGIYNEQFF. The CDR3 bases are TGCGCCAGCAGTGCGGCGGTCACGGGGGCGGGAGGGATATACAATGAGCAGTTCTTC.

This rearrangement joins TRBV18 to TRBJ2-2; 10 nucleotides agree with TRBD1. In germline, CDR1 is KGHSH, CDR2 LQKENI. This CDR3 has 16 residues. Trimming cost V 1 base and J 1 base; bases outside gene matches: 0. The CDR3 spells CASSPRTGGNTGELFF. In nucleotides, the CDR3 is TGTGCCAGCTCACCACGGACAGGGGGGAACACCGGGGAGCTGTTTTTT.

The chain carries TRBV6-1 and TRBJ2-5; TRBD1 agrees at 12 bases. Trimming took 4 bases from V and 5 from J; bases not matched to a gene: 8. The CDR3 contains 16 residues. Germline CDR1 reads MNHNS; CDR2 reads SASEGT. The CDR3 is CASSGAGTGGGETQYF. Here the CDR3 DNA reads TGTGCCAGCAGTGGCGCCGGGACAGGGGGCGGTGAGACCCAGTACTTC.

The rearrangement joins TRBV5-1 to TRBJ1-2, with 12 bases lining up with TRBD1. The CDR3 is 16 residues long. Unmatched junction bases numbered 6, after V lost 0 bases and J lost 6 bases. Germline V lookup: CDR1 SGHRS, CDR2 YFSETQ. This CDR3 reads CASSLAVGQGADGYTF. In nucleotides, the CDR3 is TGCGCCAGCAGCTTGGCAGTGGGACAGGGGGCGGATGGCTACACCTTC.

The chain joins TRBV7-3 to TRBJ2-1, with 10 bases matching TRBD2. The CDR3 sequence is 15 residues long. The trim removed 5 bases at V and 8 bases at J, leaving 9 bases unmatched. The germline V gene encodes CDR1 SGHTA and CDR2 FQGTGA. The chain's CDR3 is CASSHSGGAIDEQFF. CDR3 nucleotide sequence: TGTGCCAGCAGCCACAGCGGGGGGGCCATAGATGAGCAGTTCTTC.

The rearrangement uses TRBV19 and TRBJ1-5; D is ambiguous. The CDR3 totals 15 residues. The V and J ends lost 6 bases and 5 bases respectively, with 17 bases between them. Germline lookup yields CDR1 LNHDA and CDR2 SQIVND (reference sequence). CDR3 in DNA: TGTGCCAGTAGCCCTATTGTGAGTGGTGATCAGCCCCAGCATTTT. Residues: CASSPIVSGDQPQHF.

V gene TRBV11-2 combines with J gene TRBJ1-5; D unclear. The CDR3 spans 13 residues. Trimming took 5 bases from V and 3 from J, leaving 8 bases between them. Germline loops: CDR1 SGHAT, CDR2 FQNNGV. Here the CDR3 reads CASSLHFNQPQHF. CDR3 sequence (DNA): TGTGCCAGCAGCCTTCACTTCAATCAGCCCCAGCATTTT.

This clone was detected only once. The gene calls are TRBV10-1 and TRBJ2-7; 10 nucleotides agree with TRBD1. This CDR3 has 14 amino acids. The germline V gene has CDR1 WNHNN and CDR2 SYGVQD (reference sequence). Germline trimming cut 6 bases from V and 5 bases from J; bases unmatched to any gene: 7. The CDR3 DNA is TGCGCCAGCAGGGGGGGACAGGGGCGCGACGAGCAGTACTTC. It encodes CASRGGQGRDEQYF.

The chain couples TRBV10-1 to TRBJ2-2; D is perhaps TRBD2 (6 bases). The length of the CDR3 is 17 residues. Trimming removed 6 bases from V and 3 bases from J, with 20 bases in between. Per the germline V gene, CDR1 is WNHNN and CDR2 is SYGVQD (reference sequence). CDR3 nucleotide sequence: TGCGCCAGCAGACGGGACCAGGCGGGGAGGTACACCGGGGAGCTGTTTTTT. It is translated as CASRRDQAGRYTGELFF.

The rearrangement uses TRBV28 and TRBJ2-4; 7 positions agree with TRBD1. The CDR3 spans 15 residues. Germline values: CDR1 MDHEN, CDR2 SYDVKM. Trimming removed 6 bases from V and 7 bases from J; junction bases left unmatched: 12. CDR3: CASREGAEVGNIQYF. The CDR3 nucleotides are TGTGCCAGCAGAGAGGGGGCGGAGGTCGGTAACATTCAGTACTTC.

The chain carries TRBV28 and TRBJ2-1; D uncertain. Deletions cut 5 bases from V and 8 bases from J, with 19 bases between. CDR1 is MDHEN and CDR2 is SYDVKM in the germline V gene. The CDR3 is 15 residues long. CDR3 nucleotides: TGTGCCAGCAGTACACCCGCTCAGGCTTGGGATGAGCAGTTCTTC. Translation gives CASSTPAQAWDEQFF. Supplemented by reference TRBV28 and TRBJ2-1, the full variable domain reads DVKVTQSSRYLVKRTGEKVFLECVQDMDHENMFWYRQDPGLGLRLIYFSYDVKMKEKGDIPEGYSVSREKKERFSLILESASTNQTSMYLCASSTPAQAWDEQFFGPGTRLTVL.

This chain uses TRBV6-5 with TRBJ1-1; D call uncertain. Germline V lookup: CDR1 MNHEY, CDR2 SVGAGI. Trimming stripped 7 bases from V and 1 base from J, with 13 bases between. The CDR3 is 14 residues long. The CDR3 region is CASTTYDTNTEAFF. The CDR3 bases are TGTGCCAGCACCACCTACGACACGAACACTGAAGCTTTCTTT.

This chain uses TRBV19 with TRBJ1-5; 9 bases align to TRBD1. The germline V gene encodes CDR1 LNHDA and CDR2 SQIVND (reference sequence). The length of the CDR3 is 14 residues. The J segment lost 6 bases and the V segment lost 4 bases, leaving 4 bases of the junction unmatched. The CDR3 reads CASSRDREAQPQHF. As DNA, the CDR3 is TGTGCCAGTAGTAGGGACAGGGAGGCTCAGCCCCAGCATTTT.

This sequence joins TRBV10-3 and TRBJ1-5, with TRBD1 as a possible D gene (5 bases). The CDR3 runs to 14 residues. CDR1 and CDR2 from the germline V gene are ENHRY and SYGVKD. Trimming took 2 bases from V and 2 from J, leaving 7 bases between them. The CDR3 coding sequence is TGTGCCATCAGTGAGAAAGGGGGCAATCAGCCCCAGCATTTT. Amino acids: CAISEKGGNQPQHF.

V gene TRBV5-1 combines with J gene TRBJ1-4, with 10 nucleotides matching TRBD1. The germline gives CDR1 SGHRS, CDR2 YFSETQ. The V gene end was trimmed by 1 base and the J gene end by 7 bases; junction bases not matched to a gene: 4. The CDR3 is 15 amino acids. For the CDR3, the DNA is TGCGCCAGCAGCTTGTCGACAGGGGGCATTGAAAAACTGTTTTTT. Translation gives CASSLSTGGIEKLFF.

This clone was found once. The chain has TRBV28 and TRBJ2-7; 11 nucleotides agree with TRBD2. The junction had 13 bases not matched to a gene; V was cut back by 5 bases and J by 1 base. The CDR3 is 18 amino acids. Per germline, CDR1 MDHEN and CDR2 SYDVKM. The CDR3 protein is CASSTRLAGIQRSYEQYF. CDR3 bases: TGTGCCAGCAGTACACGACTAGCGGGAATCCAAAGATCCTACGAGCAGTACTTC.

This sequence joins TRBV7-3 and TRBJ2-5, with D perhaps matching TRBD2 (5 bases). With 4 bases removed from V and 7 bases from J, the gap between germline ends came to 16 bases. The CDR3 runs 14 residues. Germline V lookup: CDR1 SGHTA, CDR2 FQGTGA. As DNA, the CDR3 is TGTGCCAGCAGCTCGGACTCCGCGCTGGGGACCCAGTACTTC. As protein: CASSSDSALGTQYF.

CDR3 nucleotide sequence: TGTGCCAGCAGTTTATCGGTCAGGGGTTATGAAGAGACCCAGTACTTC. This encodes CASSLSVRGYEETQYF. V and J are TRBV27 and TRBJ2-5; possibly TRBD1 for D (6 bases). The CDR3 consists of 16 residues. V lost 0 bases and J lost 3, with 14 bases in between. Germline values: CDR1 MNHEY, CDR2 SMNVEV (reference sequence).

The J gene is TRBJ1-1, the V gene TRBV12-3 or TRBV12-4; 8 nucleotides match TRBD1. The trim removed 7 bases at V and 4 bases at J, leaving 5 bases unmatched. The CDR3 runs 13 residues. Written as DNA, the CDR3 is TGTGCCAGCAAGCTGGACAGGGTCACTGAAGCTTTCTTT. It is translated as CASKLDRVTEAFF.

V is TRBV6-5 and J is TRBJ1-2, with TRBD1 as a possible D gene (6 bases). Per the germline V gene, CDR1 is MNHEY and CDR2 is SVGAGI. This CDR3 contains 15 residues. Between the trimmed V and J ends, which lost 6 bases and 2 bases, there was a span of 16 bases. CDR3 sequence reads: CASRIGGGGNYGYTF. CDR3 coding DNA: TGTGCCAGCAGAATAGGGGGAGGGGGGAACTATGGCTACACCTTC.

V gene TRBV7-2 combines with J gene TRBJ2-1, with TRBD1 as a possible D gene (5 bases). Germline lookup yields CDR1 SGHTA and CDR2 FQGNSA. V lost 0 bases and J lost 9, with 18 bases in between. The CDR3 is 16 amino acids. The CDR3, as DNA: TGTGCCAGCAGCTTAGCCAGGGCAGAGCAAAACAGTGAGCAGTTCTTC. Translation: CASSLARAEQNSEQFF. Filled out from reference TRBV7-2 and TRBJ2-1, the complete variable domain reads GAGVSQSPSNKVTEKGKDVELRCDPISGHTALYWYRQSLGQGLEFLIYFQGNSAPDKSGLPSDRFSAERTGGSVSTLTIQRTQQEDSAVYLCASSLARAEQNSEQFFGPGTRLTVL.

V and J are TRBV7-2 and TRBJ1-1; D gene unclear. V was clipped by 5 bases and J by 6 bases, with 16 bases between them. The CDR3 runs to 14 residues. Germline CDR1 SGHTA, CDR2 FQGNSA. This CDR3 is CASSARSGWAEAFF. The DNA for the CDR3 is TGTGCCAGCAGCGCGCGAAGCGGGTGGGCTGAAGCTTTCTTT. The full variable domain, rest sourced from reference TRBV7-2 and TRBJ1-1, is GAGVSQSPSNKVTEKGKDVELRCDPISGHTALYWYRQSLGQGLEFLIYFQGNSAPDKSGLPSDRFSAERTGGSVSTLTIQRTQQEDSAVYLCASSARSGWAEAFFGQGTRLTVV.

The table lists this clone with a count of one. V usage is TRBV21-1 and J usage is TRBJ1-5. TRBV21-1 represents a pseudogene. This CDR3 spans 18 amino acids. For the CDR3, the DNA is TGTGCCAGCAGCAAAGGCCTGCGGAGGGGCATTTGCAATCAGCCCCAGCATTTT. Translating it yields CASSKGLRRGICNQPQHF.

This sequence joins TRBV3-1 (or the pseudogene TRBV3-2) and TRBJ1-2, with 7 nucleotides matching TRBD1. CDR1 and CDR2 (germline): LGHDT, YNNKEL (reference sequence). J was trimmed by 2 bases and V by 3 bases; bases with no gene match: 12. The CDR3 loop spans 17 amino acids. CDR3 residues: CASSHMDRWDRNYGYTF. The CDR3 DNA follows: TGTGCCAGCAGCCATATGGACAGGTGGGATAGAAACTATGGCTACACCTTC.